Sequencing of this T cell receptor beta chain was carried out in a study of T cells expressing NK-cell markers. The CDR3 spans 14 residues. TCRdb re-analyzed the 5' RACE reads; it lists each CDR3 protein once, without DNA. This sample contains hundreds of thousands of distinct CDR3 sequences. Sample: blood T cells: a sorted CD56 or NKG2C T cell subset, CD4+ or CD8+ T cells, or bulk PBMC T cells (not recorded which). The sequence was collected from a woman between 18 and 70 years old in good health. The V gene is TRBV12-3 or TRBV12-4, the J gene TRBJ1-1; TCRdb calls TRBD1, which cannot be checked without DNA. CDR3: CASGRGQGSWEAFF.